Presented here are 5 T cell receptor beta chains from one specimen sequenced in a study of blood T cell repertoires in COVID-19. Sequencing used immunoSEQ multiplex PCR; TCRdb keeps in-frame clones, though not all of them. The sample carries over 150,000 clones, 85% to 90% recorded once. Sequenced sample: peripheral blood. These receptor sequences come from a man aged 45-65 years who had recovered from COVID-19.

V gene TRBV6-2 or TRBV6-3 combines with J gene TRBJ2-7; no definite D call. Germline CDR1 MNHEY, CDR2 SVGEGT. There are 16 residues in the CDR3. V lost 2 bases to trimming and J lost 0 bases, with 14 bases between them. CDR3 in DNA: TGTGCCAGCAGTTACGCCCCCCGGCGGTTCTCCTACGAGCAGTACTTC. Protein product: CASSYAPRRFSYEQYF.

This clone was observed a few times. The J gene is TRBJ2-7, the V gene TRBV18, with 8 nucleotides matching TRBD2. The CDR3 runs 15 residues. The V gene's germline CDR1 is KGHSH and CDR2 LQKENI. J gave up 2 bases and V 3 bases, and 6 bases lay outside the gene matches. CDR3 coding DNA: TGTGCCAGCTCACCGAGACTAGCGAGTACCTACGAGCAGTACTTC. It translates to CASSPRLASTYEQYF.

The chain couples TRBV10-1 to TRBJ2-2, with D maybe TRBD2 (5 bases). V was clipped by 2 bases and J by 7 bases, with 8 bases between them. Germline V gene data show CDR1 as WNHNN and CDR2 as SYGVQD (reference sequence). The CDR3 is made up of 13 amino acids. CDR3 sequence: CASSETRDGELFF. The CDR3 region has the DNA TGCGCCAGCAGTGAGACGAGGGACGGGGAGCTGTTTTTT.

This rearrangement joins TRBV3-1 (or the pseudogene TRBV3-2) to TRBJ2-1; D not resolved. The CDR3 totals 13 residues. V lost 3 bases and J lost 8, with 11 bases in between. Germline V gene data show CDR1 as LGHDT and CDR2 as YNNKEL (reference sequence). The CDR3 sequence is CASSQGPPDEQFF. CDR3 DNA: TGTGCCAGCAGCCAGGGCCCTCCCGATGAGCAGTTCTTC.

J is TRBJ2-6 and V is TRBV7-9, with 11 bases fitting TRBD2. There are 16 residues in the CDR3. Losses at the gene ends were 3 bases for V and 3 bases for J; bases not matched to a gene: 1. Germline assignment: CDR1 SEHNR and CDR2 FQNEAQ (reference sequence). The CDR3 sequence is CASSFLAGGGANVLTF. In nucleotides, the CDR3 is TGTGCCAGCAGCTTTCTAGCGGGAGGTGGGGCCAACGTCCTGACTTTC. Using reference TRBV7-9 and TRBJ2-6 for the parts outside the CDR3, the full variable domain is DTGVSQNPRHKITKRGQNVTFRCDPISEHNRLYWYRQTLGQGPEFLTYFQNEAQLEKSRLLSDRFSAERPKGSFSTLEIQRTEQGDSAMYLCASSFLAGGGANVLTFGAGSRLTVL.